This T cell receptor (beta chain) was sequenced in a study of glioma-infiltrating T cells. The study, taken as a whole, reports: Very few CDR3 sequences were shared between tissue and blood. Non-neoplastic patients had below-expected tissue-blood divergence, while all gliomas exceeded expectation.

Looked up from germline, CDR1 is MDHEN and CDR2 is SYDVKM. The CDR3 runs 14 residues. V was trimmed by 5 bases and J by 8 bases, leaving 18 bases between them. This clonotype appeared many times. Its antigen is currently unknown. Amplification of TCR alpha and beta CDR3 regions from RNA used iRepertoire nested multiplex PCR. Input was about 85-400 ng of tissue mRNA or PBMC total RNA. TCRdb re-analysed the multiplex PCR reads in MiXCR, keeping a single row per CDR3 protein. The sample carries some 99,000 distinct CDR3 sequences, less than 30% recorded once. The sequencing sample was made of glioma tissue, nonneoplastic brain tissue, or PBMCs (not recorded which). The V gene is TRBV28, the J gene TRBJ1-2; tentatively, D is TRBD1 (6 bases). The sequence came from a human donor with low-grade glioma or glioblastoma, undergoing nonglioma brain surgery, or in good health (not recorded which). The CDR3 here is CASSPPDSLGGYTF. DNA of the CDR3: TGTGCCAGCAGTCCCCCGGACAGCCTGGGAGGCTACACCTTC.